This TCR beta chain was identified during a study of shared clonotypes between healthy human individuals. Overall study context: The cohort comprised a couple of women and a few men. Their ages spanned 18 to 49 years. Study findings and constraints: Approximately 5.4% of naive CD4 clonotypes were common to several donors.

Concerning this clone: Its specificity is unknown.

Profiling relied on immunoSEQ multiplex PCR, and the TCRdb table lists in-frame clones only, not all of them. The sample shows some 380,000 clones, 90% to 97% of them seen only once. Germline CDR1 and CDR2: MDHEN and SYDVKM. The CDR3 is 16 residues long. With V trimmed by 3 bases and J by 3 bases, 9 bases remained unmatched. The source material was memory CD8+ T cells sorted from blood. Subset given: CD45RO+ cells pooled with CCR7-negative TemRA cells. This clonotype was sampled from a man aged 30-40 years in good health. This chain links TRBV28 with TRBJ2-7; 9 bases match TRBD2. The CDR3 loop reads CASSFSSGRLIYEQYF. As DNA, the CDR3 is TGTGCCAGCAGTTTTAGTAGCGGGAGACTAATCTACGAGCAGTACTTC.